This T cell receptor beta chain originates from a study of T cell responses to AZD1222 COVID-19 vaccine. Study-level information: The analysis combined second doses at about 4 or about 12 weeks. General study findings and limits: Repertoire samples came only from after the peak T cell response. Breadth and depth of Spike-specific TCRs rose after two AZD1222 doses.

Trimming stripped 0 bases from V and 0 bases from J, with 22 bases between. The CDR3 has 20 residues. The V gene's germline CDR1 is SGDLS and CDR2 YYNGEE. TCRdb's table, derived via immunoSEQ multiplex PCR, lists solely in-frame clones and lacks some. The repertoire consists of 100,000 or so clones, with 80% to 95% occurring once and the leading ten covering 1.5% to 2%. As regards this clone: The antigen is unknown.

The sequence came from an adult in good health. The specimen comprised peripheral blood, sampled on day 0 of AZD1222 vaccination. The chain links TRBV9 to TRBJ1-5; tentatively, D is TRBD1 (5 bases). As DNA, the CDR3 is TGTGCCAGCAGCGTAGCCGCCAGCGGACAAACATCTTATAGCAATCAGCCCCAGCATTTT. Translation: CASSVAASGQTSYSNQPQHF.